This T cell receptor (beta chain) was retrieved from a study of cytomegalovirus exposure and HLA in healthy donors. Details on this clone: The antigen is not known.

Overall study findings and caveats: Later genetic work tied a missense DCLRE1C variant to beta-chain V and J trimming. Previous analysis showed most TCR beta V segments were productive about 90% or about 30% of the time. A later analysis by the authors found several of the most significant clusters apparently linked to common viral pathogens.

This CDR3 spans 16 amino acids. Trimming removed 1 base from V and 3 bases from J, with 13 bases in between. Per the germline V gene, CDR1 is SGHVS and CDR2 is FNYEAQ. It was with 60 Vbeta and 13 Jbeta primers that the PCR ran. Here immunoSEQ multiplex PCR was the method, and the copy in TCRdb shows in-frame clones only, minus some. The table lists 85,000 to 130,000 clones, 79% of them singletons. What was sequenced was PBMCs. V is TRBV7-6 and J is TRBJ1-5; D is perhaps TRBD1 (6 bases). The TCR comes from a female donor in good health and CMV-seropositive. The CDR3 protein is CASSLGGLGANQPQHF. The CDR3 DNA follows: TGTGCCAGCAGCTTAGGAGGGCTGGGGGCCAATCAGCCCCAGCATTTT.